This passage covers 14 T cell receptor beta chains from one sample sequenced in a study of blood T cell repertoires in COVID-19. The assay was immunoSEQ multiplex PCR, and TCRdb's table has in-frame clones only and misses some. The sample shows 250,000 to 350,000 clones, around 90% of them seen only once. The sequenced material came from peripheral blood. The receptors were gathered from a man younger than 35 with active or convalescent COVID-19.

CDR3 coding DNA: TGTGCCAGCAGCGTGACAGGGAATAATGAAAAACTGTTTTTT. Its protein is CASSVTGNNEKLFF. V usage is TRBV9 and J usage is TRBJ1-4; 7 bases align to TRBD1. V was clipped by 2 bases and J by 4 bases; unmatched bases: 2. Germline lookup yields CDR1 SGDLS and CDR2 YYNGEE. CDR3 length: 14 residues. Looking up the rest from reference TRBV9 and TRBJ1-4 gives the full variable domain: DSGVTQTPKHLITATGQRVTLRCSPRSGDLSVYWYQQSLDQGLQFLIQYYNGEERAKGNILERFSAQQFPDLHSELNLSSLELGDSALYFCASSVTGNNEKLFFGSGTQLSVL.

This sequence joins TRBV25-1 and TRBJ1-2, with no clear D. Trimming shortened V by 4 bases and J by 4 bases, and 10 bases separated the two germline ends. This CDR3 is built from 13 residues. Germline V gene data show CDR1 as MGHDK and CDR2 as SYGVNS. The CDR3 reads CASSAAGFYGYTF. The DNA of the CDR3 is TGTGCCAGCAGTGCCGCGGGCTTCTATGGCTACACCTTC.

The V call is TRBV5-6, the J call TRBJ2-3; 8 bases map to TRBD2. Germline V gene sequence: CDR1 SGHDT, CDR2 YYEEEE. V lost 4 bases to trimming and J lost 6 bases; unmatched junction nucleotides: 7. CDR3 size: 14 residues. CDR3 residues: CASSTGGAGDTQYF. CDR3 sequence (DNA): TGTGCCAGCAGCACCGGGGGGGCCGGCGATACGCAGTATTTT.

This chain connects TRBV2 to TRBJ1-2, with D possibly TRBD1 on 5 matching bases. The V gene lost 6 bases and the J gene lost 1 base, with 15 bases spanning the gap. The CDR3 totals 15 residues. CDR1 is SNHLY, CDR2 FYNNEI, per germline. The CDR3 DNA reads TGTGCCAGCAGCACCCCGAAGGGGTTTAACTATGGCTACACCTTC. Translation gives CASSTPKGFNYGYTF.

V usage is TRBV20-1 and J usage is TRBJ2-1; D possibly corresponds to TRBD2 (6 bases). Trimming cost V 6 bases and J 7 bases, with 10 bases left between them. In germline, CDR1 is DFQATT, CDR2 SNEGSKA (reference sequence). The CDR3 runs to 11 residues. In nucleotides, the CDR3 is TGCAGTGCCCAACGGGGGAATGAGCAGTTCTTC. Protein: CSAQRGNEQFF.

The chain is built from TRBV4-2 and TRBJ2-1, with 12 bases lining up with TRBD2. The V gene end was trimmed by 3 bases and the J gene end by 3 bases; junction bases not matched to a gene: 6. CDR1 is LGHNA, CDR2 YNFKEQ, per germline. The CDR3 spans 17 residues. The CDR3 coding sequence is TGTGCCAGCAGCCACCCAAGGACTAGCGGGGTCTACAATGAGCAGTTCTTC. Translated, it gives CASSHPRTSGVYNEQFF.

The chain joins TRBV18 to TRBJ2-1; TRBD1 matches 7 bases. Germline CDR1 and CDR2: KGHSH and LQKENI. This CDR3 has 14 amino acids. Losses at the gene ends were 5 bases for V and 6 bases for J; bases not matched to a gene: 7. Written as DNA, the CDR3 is TGTGCCAGCTCAAGGGGACAGCTCTTCAATGAGCAGTTCTTC. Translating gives CASSRGQLFNEQFF.

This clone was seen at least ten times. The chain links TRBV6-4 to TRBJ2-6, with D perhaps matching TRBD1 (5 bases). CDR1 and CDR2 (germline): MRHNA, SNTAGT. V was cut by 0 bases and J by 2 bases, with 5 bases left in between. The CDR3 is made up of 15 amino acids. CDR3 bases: TGTGCCAGCAGTGACTCAGGGGCTGGGGCCAACGTCCTGACTTTC. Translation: CASSDSGAGANVLTF.

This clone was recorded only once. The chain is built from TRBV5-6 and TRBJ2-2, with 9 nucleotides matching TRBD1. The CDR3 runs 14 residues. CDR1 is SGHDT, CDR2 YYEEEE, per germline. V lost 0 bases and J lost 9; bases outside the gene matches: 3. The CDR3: CASSLGTGGWELFF. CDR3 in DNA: TGTGCCAGCAGCTTGGGCACAGGGGGCTGGGAGCTGTTTTTT. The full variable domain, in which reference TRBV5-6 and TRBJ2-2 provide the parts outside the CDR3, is DAGVTQSPTHLIKTRGQQVTLRCSPKSGHDTVSWYQQALGQGPQFIFQYYEEEERQRGNFPDRFSGHQFPNYSSELNVNALLLGDSALYLCASSLGTGGWELFFGEGSRLTVL.

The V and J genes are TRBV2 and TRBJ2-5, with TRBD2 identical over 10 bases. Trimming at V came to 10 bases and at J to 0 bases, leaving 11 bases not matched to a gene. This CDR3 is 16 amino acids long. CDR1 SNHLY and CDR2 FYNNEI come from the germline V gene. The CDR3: CATLRQGLANQETQYF. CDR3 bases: TGTGCCACCCTCCGGCAGGGACTAGCGAACCAAGAGACCCAGTACTTC. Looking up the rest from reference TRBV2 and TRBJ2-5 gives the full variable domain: EPEVTQTPSHQVTQMGQEVILRCVPISNHLYFYWYRQILGQKVEFLVSFYNNEISEKSEIFDDQFSVERPDGSNFTLKIRSTKLEDSAMYFCATLRQGLANQETQYFGPGTRLLVL.

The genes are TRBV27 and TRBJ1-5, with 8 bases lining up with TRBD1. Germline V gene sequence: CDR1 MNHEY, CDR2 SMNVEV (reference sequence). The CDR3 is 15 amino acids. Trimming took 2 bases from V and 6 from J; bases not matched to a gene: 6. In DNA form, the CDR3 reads TGTGCCAGCAGTTTACAGGGGGCATTGGGTCAGCCCCAGCATTTT. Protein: CASSLQGALGQPQHF.

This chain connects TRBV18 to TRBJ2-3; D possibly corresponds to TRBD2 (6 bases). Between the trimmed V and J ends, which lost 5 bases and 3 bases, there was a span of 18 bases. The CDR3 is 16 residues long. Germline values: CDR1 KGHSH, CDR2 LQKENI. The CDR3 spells CASSNKGLSVTDTQYF. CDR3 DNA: TGTGCCAGCTCAAATAAGGGACTTAGCGTAACAGATACGCAGTATTTT.

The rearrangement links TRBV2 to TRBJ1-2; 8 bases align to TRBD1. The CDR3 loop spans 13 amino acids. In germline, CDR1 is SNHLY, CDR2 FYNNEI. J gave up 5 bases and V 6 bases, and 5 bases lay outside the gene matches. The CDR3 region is CASSGQGPYGYTF. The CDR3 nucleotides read TGTGCCAGCAGCGGACAGGGCCCTTATGGCTACACCTTC.

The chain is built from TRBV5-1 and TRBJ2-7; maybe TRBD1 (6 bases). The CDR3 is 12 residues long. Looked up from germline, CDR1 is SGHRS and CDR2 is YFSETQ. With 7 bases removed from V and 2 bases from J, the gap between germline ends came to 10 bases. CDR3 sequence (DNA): TGCGCCAGCCGAGGACAGACCTACGAGCAGTACTTC. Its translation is CASRGQTYEQYF.